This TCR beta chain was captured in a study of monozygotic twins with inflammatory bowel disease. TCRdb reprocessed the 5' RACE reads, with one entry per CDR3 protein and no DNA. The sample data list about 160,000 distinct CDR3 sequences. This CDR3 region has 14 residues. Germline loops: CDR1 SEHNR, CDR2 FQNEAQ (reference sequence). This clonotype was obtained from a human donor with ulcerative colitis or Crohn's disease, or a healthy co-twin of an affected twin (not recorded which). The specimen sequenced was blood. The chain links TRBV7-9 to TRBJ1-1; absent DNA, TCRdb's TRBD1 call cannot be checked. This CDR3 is CASSLLTGGTEAFF.